The sequence of this T cell receptor beta chain was determined in a study of patients and donors after allogeneic stem cell transplantation. This clonotype showed up just a few times. MiXCR, applied by TCRdb to the RT-PCR reads, yields one record per CDR3 protein. Of 390,000 or so distinct CDR3 sequences in the sample, approximately 16% were seen once. With 3 bases removed from V and 2 bases from J, the gap between germline ends came to 20 bases. CDR1 KGHSH and CDR2 LQKENI come from the germline V gene. CDR3 size: 18 residues. The specimen was blood, either unsorted or a sorted T cell fraction (not recorded which). The rearrangement joins TRBV18 to TRBJ2-1; tentatively, D is TRBD2 (5 bases). The sequence derives from a human donor who was either an allogeneic HSCT recipient or a stem cell or donor lymphocyte infusion donor (not recorded which). It is not recorded whose cells these are; they may come from a transplant donor. CDR3 in amino acids: CASSPLSAGLTTYNEQFF. CDR3 sequence (DNA): TGTGCCAGCTCACCTCTATCGGCGGGCCTGACTACCTACAATGAGCAGTTCTTC.